This TCR beta chain stems from a study of T cells in localized non-small cell lung cancer. Findings and caveats of the study: Since sequencing was restricted to only one region of the tumor, intratumor heterogeneity remains a possibility.

Trimming at V came to 6 bases and at J to 8 bases, leaving 5 bases not matched to a gene. The CDR3 totals 13 residues. The germline CDR1 and CDR2 sequences are MNHGY and SAAAGT. As regards this clone: Its antigen is undetermined.

TCRdb's table, derived via immunoSEQ multiplex PCR, lists solely in-frame clones and lacks some. The sample carries roughly 7,000 clones, 23% recorded once. The V call is TRBV6-8, the J call TRBJ2-2; 8 nucleotides agree with TRBD1. Sequenced material: lung tumor tissue, taken before any cancer treatment. The receptor was isolated from a man aged 40-75 years with stage III squamous cell lung carcinoma. Here the CDR3 reads CASRQGAQGELFF. Written as DNA, the CDR3 is TGTGCCAGCAGGCAGGGGGCTCAGGGGGAGCTGTTTTTT.